This T cell receptor beta chain was documented in a study of blood T cell repertoires in COVID-19. Overall study: Sources were T cells, B-cell-depleted T cells, or PBMCs; the material itself was cDNA or gDNA.

The CDR3 covers 15 residues. Germline V gene data show CDR1 as SGHVS and CDR2 as FQNEAQ. V dropped 1 base and J dropped 0; count of bases not matched to a gene: 3. Study processing details: Estimated nucleated cell counts came from reference gene primer amplification. The assay was immunoSEQ multiplex PCR, and TCRdb's table has in-frame clones only and misses some. The DNA gave D and trimming, while V, J and clone size come from that table. The repertoire holds 150,000 to 250,000 clones, with roughly 82% as singletons. Those who participated ranged in age from roughly 18 to 100 years and resided in some 24 US areas. Recovery meant two consecutive negative NP/OP PCR tests, professional clearance, or resolved symptoms.

This chain links TRBV7-8 with TRBJ2-7, with 7 bases aligning to TRBD1. This sequence originates from a middle-aged man who had recovered from COVID-19. Sequenced sample: PBMCs or T cells enriched from blood (not recorded which). The CDR3 nucleotides are TGTGCCAGCAGCTTAGTTGAGGGGGCCTCCTACGAGCAGTACTTC. This codes for CASSLVEGASYEQYF.